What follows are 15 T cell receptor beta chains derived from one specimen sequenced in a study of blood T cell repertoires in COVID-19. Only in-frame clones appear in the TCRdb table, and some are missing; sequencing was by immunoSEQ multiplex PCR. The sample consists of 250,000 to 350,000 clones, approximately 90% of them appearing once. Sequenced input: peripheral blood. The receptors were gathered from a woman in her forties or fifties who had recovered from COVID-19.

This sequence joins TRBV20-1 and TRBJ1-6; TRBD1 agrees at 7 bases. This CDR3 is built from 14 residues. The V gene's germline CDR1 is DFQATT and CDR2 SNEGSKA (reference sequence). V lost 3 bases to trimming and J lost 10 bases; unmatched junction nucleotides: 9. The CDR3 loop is CSASRDSLESPLHF. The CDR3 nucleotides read TGCAGTGCTAGTAGGGACAGTTTGGAATCACCCCTCCACTTT.

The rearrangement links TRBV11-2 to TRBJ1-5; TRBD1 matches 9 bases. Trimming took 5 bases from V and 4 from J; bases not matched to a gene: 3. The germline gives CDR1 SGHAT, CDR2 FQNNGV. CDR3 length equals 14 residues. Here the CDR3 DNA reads TGTGCCAGCAGCCGGGACAGGGCAAATCAGCCCCAGCATTTT. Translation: CASSRDRANQPQHF. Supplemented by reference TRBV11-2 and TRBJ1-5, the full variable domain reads EAGVAQSPRYKIIEKRQSVAFWCNPISGHATLYWYQQILGQGPKLLIQFQNNGVVDDSQLPKDRFSAERLKGVDSTLKIQPAKLEDSAVYLCASSRDRANQPQHFGDGTRLSIL.

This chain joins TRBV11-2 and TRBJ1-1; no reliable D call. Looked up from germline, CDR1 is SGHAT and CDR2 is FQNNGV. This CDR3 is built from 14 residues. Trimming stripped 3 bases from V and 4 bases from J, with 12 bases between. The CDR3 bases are TGTGCCAGCAGCTTGGAATCAGCTAGCACTGAAGCTTTCTTT. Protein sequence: CASSLESASTEAFF. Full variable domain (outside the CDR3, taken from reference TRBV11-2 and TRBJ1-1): EAGVAQSPRYKIIEKRQSVAFWCNPISGHATLYWYQQILGQGPKLLIQFQNNGVVDDSQLPKDRFSAERLKGVDSTLKIQPAKLEDSAVYLCASSLESASTEAFFGQGTRLTVV.

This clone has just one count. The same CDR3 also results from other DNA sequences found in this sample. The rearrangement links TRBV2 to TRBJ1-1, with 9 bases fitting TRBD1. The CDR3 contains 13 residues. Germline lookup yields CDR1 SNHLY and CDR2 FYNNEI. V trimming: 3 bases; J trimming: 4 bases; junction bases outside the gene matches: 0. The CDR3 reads CASSEDRGTEAFF. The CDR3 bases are TGTGCCAGCAGTGAGGACAGGGGCACTGAAGCTTTCTTT. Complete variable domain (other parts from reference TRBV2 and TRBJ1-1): EPEVTQTPSHQVTQMGQEVILRCVPISNHLYFYWYRQILGQKVEFLVSFYNNEISEKSEIFDDQFSVERPDGSNFTLKIRSTKLEDSAMYFCASSEDRGTEAFFGQGTRLTVV.

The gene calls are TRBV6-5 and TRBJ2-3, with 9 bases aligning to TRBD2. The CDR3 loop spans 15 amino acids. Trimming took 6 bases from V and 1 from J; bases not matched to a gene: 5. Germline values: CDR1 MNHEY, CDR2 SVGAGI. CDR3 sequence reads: CASSPWTSGTDTQYF. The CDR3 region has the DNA TGTGCCAGCAGCCCCTGGACTAGCGGCACAGATACGCAGTATTTT.

DNA for the CDR3: TGCAGCGTCGGACAGGGGGGAATGGTCACTGAAGCTTTCTTT. It is translated as CSVGQGGMVTEAFF. The gene calls are TRBV29-1 and TRBJ1-1; TRBD1 agrees at 10 bases. The J segment lost 4 bases and the V segment lost 6 bases, leaving 8 bases of the junction unmatched. The germline V gene has CDR1 SQVTM and CDR2 ANQGSEA. The CDR3 is 14 residues long.

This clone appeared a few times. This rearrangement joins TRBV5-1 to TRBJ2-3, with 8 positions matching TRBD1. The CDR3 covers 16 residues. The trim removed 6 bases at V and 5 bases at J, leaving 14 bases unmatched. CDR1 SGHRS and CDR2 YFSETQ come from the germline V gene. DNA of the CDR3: TGCGCCAGCACCCTCACACCAGGGGGCGGATTAGATACGCAGTATTTT. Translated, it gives CASTLTPGGGLDTQYF.

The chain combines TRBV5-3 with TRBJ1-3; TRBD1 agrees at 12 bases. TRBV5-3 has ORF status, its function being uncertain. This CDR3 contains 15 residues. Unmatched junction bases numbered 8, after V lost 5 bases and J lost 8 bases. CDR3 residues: CARRGTGGTGYTIYF. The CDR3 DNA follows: TGTGCCAGAAGGGGGACAGGGGGCACGGGGTACACCATATATTTT.

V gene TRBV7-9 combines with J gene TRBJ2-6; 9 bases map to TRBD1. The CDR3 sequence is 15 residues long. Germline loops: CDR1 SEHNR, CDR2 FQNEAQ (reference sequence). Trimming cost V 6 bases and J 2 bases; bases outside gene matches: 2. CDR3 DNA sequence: TGTGCCAGCAGGGGGGACAGGGCTGGGGCCAACGTCCTGACTTTC. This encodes CASRGDRAGANVLTF.

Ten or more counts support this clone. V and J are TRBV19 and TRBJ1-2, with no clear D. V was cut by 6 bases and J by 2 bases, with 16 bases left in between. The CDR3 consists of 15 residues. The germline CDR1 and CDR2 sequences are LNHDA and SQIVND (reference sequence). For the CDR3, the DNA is TGTGCCAGTAGGGAGAAGGGAGCCGCGAACTATGGCTACACCTTC. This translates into CASREKGAANYGYTF.

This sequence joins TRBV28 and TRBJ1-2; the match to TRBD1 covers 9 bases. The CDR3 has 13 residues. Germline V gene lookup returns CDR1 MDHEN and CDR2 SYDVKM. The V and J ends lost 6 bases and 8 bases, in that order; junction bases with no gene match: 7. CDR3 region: CASRAGTGIGYTF. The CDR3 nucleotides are TGTGCCAGCAGAGCGGGGACAGGGATAGGCTACACCTTC.

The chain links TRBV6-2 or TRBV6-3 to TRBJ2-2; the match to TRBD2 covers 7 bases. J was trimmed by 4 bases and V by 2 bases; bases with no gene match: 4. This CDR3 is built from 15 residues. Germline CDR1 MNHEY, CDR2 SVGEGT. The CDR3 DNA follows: TGTGCCAGCAGTTACGCTAGCGGTTTCACCGGGGAGCTGTTTTTT. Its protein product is CASSYASGFTGELFF.

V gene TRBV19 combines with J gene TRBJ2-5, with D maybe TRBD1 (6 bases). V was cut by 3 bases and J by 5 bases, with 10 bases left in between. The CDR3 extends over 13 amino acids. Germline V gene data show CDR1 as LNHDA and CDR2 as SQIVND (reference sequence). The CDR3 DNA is TGTGCCAGTAGTATCCTGGGGGCGGAGACCCAGTACTTC. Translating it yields CASSILGAETQYF.

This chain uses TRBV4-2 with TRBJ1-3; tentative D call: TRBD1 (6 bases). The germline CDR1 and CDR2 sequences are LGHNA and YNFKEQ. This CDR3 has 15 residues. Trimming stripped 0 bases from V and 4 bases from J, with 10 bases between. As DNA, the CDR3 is TGTGCCAGCAGCCAAGAATGGGGGCTCGGAAACACCATATATTTT. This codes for CASSQEWGLGNTIYF.

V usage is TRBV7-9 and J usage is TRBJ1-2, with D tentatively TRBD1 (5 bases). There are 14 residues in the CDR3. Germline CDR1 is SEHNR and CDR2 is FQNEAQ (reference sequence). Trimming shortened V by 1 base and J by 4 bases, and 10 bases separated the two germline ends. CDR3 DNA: TGTGCCAGCAGCTTAGGGGGACTGACCTATGGCTACACCTTC. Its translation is CASSLGGLTYGYTF.